This TCR beta chain originates from a study of shared clonotypes between healthy human individuals. As for the study in general: The cohort had a couple of women and a few men, ages 18 to 49.

Study results and caveats: Among donors, sharing of clonotypes was expected to be affected by sequencing depth. The authors sampled blood alone, and tissue repertoires likely differ.

This CDR3 spans 16 amino acids. Germline V gene sequence: CDR1 MGHDK, CDR2 SYGVNS. V lost 3 bases to trimming and J lost 0 bases, with 15 bases between them. At least ten counts were recorded for this clone. Its antigen is unidentified. The data were produced by immunoSEQ multiplex PCR, yet TCRdb's version contains in-frame clones alone and is incomplete. The table lists fewer than 600,000 clones, around 74% of them singletons, with roughly 13% in the top ten. Sequencing used PBMCs. The chain carries TRBV25-1 and TRBJ2-7, with a possible D match to TRBD1 (6 bases). The TCR was taken from a middle-aged woman in good health. Some clones in this sample may be carry-over from other donors' samples. The chain's CDR3 is CASSDSFDRSSYEQYF. In DNA, the CDR3 is TGTGCCAGCAGTGATTCATTCGACAGGAGCTCCTACGAGCAGTACTTC.